The clone carrying this T cell receptor beta chain was seen a few times. No antigen is known for it. This entry is derived from a study of post-analysis software for immune sequencing data. Study-level results: Patients showed TRBV5-6, TRBV5-1 and TRBV20-1 among four to six TRBV segments more frequent than in controls.

The germline V gene has CDR1 SGHAT and CDR2 FQNNGV. After removal of 1 base from V and 6 bases from J, the junction contained 7 bases not matched to a gene. This CDR3 is 15 amino acids long. Every TCR beta cDNA library bore unique molecular identifiers. TCRdb called the PCR reads again in MiXCR, with one record for every CDR3 protein. The table includes approximately 400,000 distinct CDR3 sequences, approximately 33% detected once. The clonotype comes from a girl aged 10 to 17 with multiple sclerosis. The J gene is TRBJ2-5, the V gene TRBV11-2; 8 bases are shared with TRBD1. The sequenced sample was blood. This chain's CDR3 is CASSLAGQGAQTQYF. CDR3 in DNA: TGTGCCAGCAGCTTAGCAGGACAGGGCGCGCAGACCCAGTACTTC.